Listed here is a single TCR beta chain. Clones were sequenced by immunoSEQ multiplex PCR, and TCRdb holds only the in-frame ones, with some missing. The table records 100,000 to 150,000 clones, approximately 91% of them present only once. The V end was cut by 3 bases, the J end by 8 bases, with 20 bases between. CDR3 length equals 16 residues. Germline CDR1 reads SGHAT; CDR2 reads FQNNGV. This record belongs to a study of PD-1 blockade in mismatch repair-deficient tumors. The sequence derives from an adult with mismatch repair-deficient cancer. The rearrangement uses TRBV11-2 and TRBJ2-1; D perhaps matches TRBD1 (5 bases). Source: peripheral blood, taken almost 74 weeks after starting pembrolizumab. The CDR3 nucleotides read TGTGCCAGCAGCTTTCATCCCCACAGGCTGAATTATGAGCAGTTCTTC. Its translation: CASSFHPHRLNYEQFF.